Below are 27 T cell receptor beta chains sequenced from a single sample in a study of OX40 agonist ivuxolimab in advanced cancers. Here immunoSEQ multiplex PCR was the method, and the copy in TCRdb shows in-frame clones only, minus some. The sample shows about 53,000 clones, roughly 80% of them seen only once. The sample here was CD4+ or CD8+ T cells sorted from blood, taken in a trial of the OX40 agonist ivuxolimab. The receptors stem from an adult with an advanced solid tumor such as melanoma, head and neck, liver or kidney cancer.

CDR3 amino acids: CASSIAGMYGYTF. CDR3 in DNA: TGTGCCAGTAGTATCGCAGGAATGTATGGCTACACCTTC. This chain connects TRBV19 to TRBJ1-2; unclear D gene. Trimming took off 3 bases at V and 5 bases at J, with 10 bases between the two ends. CDR1 is LNHDA, CDR2 SQIVND, per germline (reference sequence). This CDR3 comprises 13 residues.

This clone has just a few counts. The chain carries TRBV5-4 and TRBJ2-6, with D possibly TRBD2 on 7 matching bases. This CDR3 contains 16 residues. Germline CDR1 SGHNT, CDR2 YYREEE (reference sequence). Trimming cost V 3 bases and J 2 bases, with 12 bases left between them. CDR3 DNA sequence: TGTGCCAGCAGCTGGTGGGGGGGGCCTGGGGCCAACGTCCTGACTTTC. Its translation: CASSWWGGPGANVLTF.

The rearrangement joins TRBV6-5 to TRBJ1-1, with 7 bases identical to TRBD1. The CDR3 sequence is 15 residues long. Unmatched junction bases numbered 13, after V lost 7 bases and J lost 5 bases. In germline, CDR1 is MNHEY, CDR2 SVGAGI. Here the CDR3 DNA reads TGTGCCAGCAATCCGACAGGGCCCAAGGGTACTGAAGCTTTCTTT. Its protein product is CASNPTGPKGTEAFF.

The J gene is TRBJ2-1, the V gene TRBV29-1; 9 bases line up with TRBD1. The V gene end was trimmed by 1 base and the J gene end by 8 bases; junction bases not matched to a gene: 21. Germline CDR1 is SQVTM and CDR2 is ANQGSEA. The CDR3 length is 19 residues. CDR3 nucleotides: TGCAGCGTTGAAGGCTTGCGTAGGACAGGGGCTCAGGGTTTGTATGAGCAGTTCTTC. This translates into CSVEGLRRTGAQGLYEQFF.

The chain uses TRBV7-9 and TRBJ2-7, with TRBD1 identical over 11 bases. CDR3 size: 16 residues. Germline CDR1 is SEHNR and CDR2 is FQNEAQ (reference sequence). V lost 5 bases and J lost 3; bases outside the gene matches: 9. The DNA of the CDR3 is TGTGCCAGCAGCCCCCTAGGTGGGACAGGGGGCTACGAGCAGTACTTC. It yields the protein CASSPLGGTGGYEQYF.

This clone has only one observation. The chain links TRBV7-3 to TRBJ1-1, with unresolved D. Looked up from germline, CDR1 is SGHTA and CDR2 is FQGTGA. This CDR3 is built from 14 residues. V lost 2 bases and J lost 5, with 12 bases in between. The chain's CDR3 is CASSLVPELTEAFF. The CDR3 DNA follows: TGTGCCAGCAGCTTAGTACCTGAACTGACTGAAGCTTTCTTT.

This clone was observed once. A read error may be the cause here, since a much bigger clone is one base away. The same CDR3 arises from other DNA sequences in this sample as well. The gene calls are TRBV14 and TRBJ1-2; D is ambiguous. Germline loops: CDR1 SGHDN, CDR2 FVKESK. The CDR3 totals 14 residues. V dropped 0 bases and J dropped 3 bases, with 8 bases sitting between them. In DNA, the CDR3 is TGTGCCAGCAGCCAAGATGCCAGAGACTATGGCTACACCTTC. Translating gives CASSQDARDYGYTF.

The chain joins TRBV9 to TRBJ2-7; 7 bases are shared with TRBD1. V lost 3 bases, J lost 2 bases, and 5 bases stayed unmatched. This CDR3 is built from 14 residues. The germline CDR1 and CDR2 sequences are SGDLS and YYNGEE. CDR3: CASSASGQPYEQYF. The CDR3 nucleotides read TGTGCCAGCAGCGCCTCGGGACAGCCCTACGAGCAGTACTTC.

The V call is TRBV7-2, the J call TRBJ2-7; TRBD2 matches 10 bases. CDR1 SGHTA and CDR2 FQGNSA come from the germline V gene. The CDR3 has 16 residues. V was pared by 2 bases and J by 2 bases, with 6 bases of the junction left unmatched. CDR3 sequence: CASSLRGTSVTYEQYF. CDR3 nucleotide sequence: TGTGCCAGCAGCTTAAGAGGGACTAGCGTAACCTACGAGCAGTACTTC.

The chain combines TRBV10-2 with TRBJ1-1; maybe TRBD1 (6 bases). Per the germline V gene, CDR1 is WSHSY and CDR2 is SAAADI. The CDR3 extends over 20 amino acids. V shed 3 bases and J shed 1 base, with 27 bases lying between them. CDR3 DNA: TGCGCCAGCAGTGAAGCGTTGGTACAGGGCTGGACTGGTGGGAACACTGAAGCTTTCTTT. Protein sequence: CASSEALVQGWTGGNTEAFF.

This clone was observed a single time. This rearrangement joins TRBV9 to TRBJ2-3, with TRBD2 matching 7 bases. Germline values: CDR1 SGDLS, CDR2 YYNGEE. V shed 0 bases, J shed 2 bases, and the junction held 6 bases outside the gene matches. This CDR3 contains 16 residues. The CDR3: CASSVAGSGTTDTQYF. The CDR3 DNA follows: TGTGCCAGCAGCGTAGCTGGCAGCGGGACCACAGATACGCAGTATTTT. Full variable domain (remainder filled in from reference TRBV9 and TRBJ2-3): DSGVTQTPKHLITATGQRVTLRCSPRSGDLSVYWYQQSLDQGLQFLIQYYNGEERAKGNILERFSAQQFPDLHSELNLSSLELGDSALYFCASSVAGSGTTDTQYFGPGTRLTVL.

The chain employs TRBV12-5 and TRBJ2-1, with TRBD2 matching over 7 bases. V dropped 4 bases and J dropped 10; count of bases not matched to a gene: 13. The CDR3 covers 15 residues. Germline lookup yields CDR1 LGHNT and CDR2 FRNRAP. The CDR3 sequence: CASGYLAAYSGEQFF. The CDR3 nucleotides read TGTGCTAGTGGTTATCTAGCGGCCTACTCGGGGGAGCAGTTCTTC.

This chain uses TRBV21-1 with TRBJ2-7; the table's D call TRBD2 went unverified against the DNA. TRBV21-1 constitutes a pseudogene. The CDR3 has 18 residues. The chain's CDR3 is CASNEIRRVSVLLGEQYF. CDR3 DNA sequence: TGTGCCAGCAACGAAATTAGACGGGTGTCGGTACTTTTAGGCGAGCAGTACTTC.

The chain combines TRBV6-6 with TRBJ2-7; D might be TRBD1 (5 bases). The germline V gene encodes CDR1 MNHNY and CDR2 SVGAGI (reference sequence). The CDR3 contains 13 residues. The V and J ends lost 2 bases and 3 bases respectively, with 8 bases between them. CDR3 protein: CASSYGDSYEQYF. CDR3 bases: TGTGCCAGCAGTTACGGCGACAGCTACGAGCAGTACTTC.

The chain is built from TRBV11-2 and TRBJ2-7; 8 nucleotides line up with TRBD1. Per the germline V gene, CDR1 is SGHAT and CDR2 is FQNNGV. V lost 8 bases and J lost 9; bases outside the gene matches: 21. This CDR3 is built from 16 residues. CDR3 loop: CASLDAGQGDRRGQYF. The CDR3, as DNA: TGTGCCAGCCTAGACGCTGGACAGGGCGATCGGCGGGGGCAGTACTTC. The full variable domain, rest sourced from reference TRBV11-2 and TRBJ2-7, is EAGVAQSPRYKIIEKRQSVAFWCNPISGHATLYWYQQILGQGPKLLIQFQNNGVVDDSQLPKDRFSAERLKGVDSTLKIQPAKLEDSAVYLCASLDAGQGDRRGQYFGPGTRLTVT.

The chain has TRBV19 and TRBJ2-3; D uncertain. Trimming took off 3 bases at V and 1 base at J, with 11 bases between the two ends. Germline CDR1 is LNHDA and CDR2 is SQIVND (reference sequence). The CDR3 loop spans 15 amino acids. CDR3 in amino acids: CASSIPNSGTDTQYF. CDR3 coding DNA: TGTGCCAGTAGTATCCCTAACTCGGGCACAGATACGCAGTATTTT.

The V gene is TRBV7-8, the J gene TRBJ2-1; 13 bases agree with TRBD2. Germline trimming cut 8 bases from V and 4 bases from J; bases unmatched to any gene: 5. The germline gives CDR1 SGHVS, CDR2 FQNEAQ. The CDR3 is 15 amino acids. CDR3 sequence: CASGWGLAGYNEQFF. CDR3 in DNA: TGTGCCAGCGGATGGGGACTAGCGGGGTACAATGAGCAGTTCTTC. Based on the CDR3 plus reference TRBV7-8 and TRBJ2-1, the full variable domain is GAGVSQSPRYKVAKRGQDVALRCDPISGHVSLFWYQQALGQGPEFLTYFQNEAQLDKSGLPSDRFFAERPEGSVSTLKIQRTQQEDSAVYLCASGWGLAGYNEQFFGPGTRLTVL.

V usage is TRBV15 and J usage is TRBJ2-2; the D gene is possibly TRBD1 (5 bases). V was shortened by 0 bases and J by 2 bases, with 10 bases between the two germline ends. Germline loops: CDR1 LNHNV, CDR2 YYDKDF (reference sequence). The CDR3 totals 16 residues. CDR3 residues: CATSRDQGINTGELFF. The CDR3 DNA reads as TGTGCCACCAGCAGAGATCAGGGCATAAACACCGGGGAGCTGTTTTTT.

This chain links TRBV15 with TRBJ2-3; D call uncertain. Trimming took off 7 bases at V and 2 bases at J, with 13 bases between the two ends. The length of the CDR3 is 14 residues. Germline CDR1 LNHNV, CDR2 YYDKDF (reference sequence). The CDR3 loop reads CATIPPTLTDTQYF. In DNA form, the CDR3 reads TGTGCCACCATCCCACCGACTCTCACAGATACGCAGTATTTT.

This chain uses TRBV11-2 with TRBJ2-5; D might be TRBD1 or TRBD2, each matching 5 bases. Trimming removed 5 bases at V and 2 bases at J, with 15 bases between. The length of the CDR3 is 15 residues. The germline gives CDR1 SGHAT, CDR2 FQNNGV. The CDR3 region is CASSQPGAVQETQYF. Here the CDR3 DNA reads TGTGCCAGCAGCCAACCCGGGGCAGTTCAAGAGACCCAGTACTTC.

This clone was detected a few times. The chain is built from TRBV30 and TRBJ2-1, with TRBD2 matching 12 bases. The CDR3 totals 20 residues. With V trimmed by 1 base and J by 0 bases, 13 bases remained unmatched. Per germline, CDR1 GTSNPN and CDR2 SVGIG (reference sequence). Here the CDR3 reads CAWSDKTGTSGSLSYNEQFF. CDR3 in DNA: TGTGCCTGGAGTGATAAAACCGGGACTAGCGGGTCCCTCTCCTACAATGAGCAGTTCTTC.

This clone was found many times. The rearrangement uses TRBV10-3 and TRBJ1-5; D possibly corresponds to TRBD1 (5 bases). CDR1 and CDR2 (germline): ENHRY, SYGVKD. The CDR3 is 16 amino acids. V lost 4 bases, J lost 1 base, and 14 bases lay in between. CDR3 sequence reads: CAISGGAGQSNQPQHF. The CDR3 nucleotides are TGTGCCATCAGTGGCGGGGCAGGGCAGAGCAATCAGCCCCAGCATTTT.

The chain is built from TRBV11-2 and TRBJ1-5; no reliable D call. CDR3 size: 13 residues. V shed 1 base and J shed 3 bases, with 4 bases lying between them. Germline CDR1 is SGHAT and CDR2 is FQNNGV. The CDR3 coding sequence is TGTGCCAGCAGCTTAGGGTTCAATCAGCCCCAGCATTTT. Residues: CASSLGFNQPQHF.

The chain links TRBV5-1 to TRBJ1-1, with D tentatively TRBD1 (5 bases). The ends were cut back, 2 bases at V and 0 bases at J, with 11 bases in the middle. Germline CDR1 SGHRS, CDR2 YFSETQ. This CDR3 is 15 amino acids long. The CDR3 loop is CASSLNGHMNTEAFF. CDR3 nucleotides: TGCGCCAGCAGCTTAAATGGACATATGAACACTGAAGCTTTCTTT.

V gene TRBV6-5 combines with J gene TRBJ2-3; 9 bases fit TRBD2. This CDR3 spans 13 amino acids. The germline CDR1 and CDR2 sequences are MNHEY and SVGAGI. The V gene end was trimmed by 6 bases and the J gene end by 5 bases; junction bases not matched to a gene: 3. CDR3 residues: CASRTTSGDTQYF. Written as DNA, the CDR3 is TGTGCCAGCAGAACGACTAGCGGAGATACGCAGTATTTT.

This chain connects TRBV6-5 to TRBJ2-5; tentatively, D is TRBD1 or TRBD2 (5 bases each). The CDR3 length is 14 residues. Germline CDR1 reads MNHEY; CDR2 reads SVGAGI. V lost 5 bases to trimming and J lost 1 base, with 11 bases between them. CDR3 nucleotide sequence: TGTGCCAGCAGTGGGACGCCAGGCCAAGAGACCCAGTACTTC. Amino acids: CASSGTPGQETQYF.

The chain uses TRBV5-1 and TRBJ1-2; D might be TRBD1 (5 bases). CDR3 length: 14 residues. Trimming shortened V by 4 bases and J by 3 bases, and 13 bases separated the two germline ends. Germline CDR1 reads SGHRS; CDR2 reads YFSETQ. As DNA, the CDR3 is TGCGCCAGCAGCCAAGGGGACGCTGACTATGGCTACACCTTC. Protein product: CASSQGDADYGYTF.